A selection of T cell receptor beta chains follows, all from one sample in a study of identical twins. TCRdb analysed the 5' RACE reads with MiXCR anew, one entry per CDR3 protein. The sample includes 240,000 or so distinct CDR3 sequences, 7% seen only once; the top ten take roughly 3.4%. This same sample was also part of a study on yellow fever vaccine responses in identical twins.

What was sequenced was memory (CD45RO+) T cells sorted from blood. Source of these receptors: a woman under 30 in good health. The CDR3 runs from the conserved cysteine through the conserved F or W. A D gene is named only where the DNA matches it firmly. For some rows the clone size is stated as once, few or many, or as a class when expanded; others skip it.

J gene: TRBJ2-5
clone size: many
CDR3 length: 14
V gene: TRBV20-1
D gene: -
CDR3 DNA: TGCAGCGCCCTTTCCGACTACAGTCAAGAGACCCAGTACTTC
CDR3 protein: CSALSDYSQETQYF

J gene: TRBJ1-3
clone size: many
CDR3 length: 14
V gene: TRBV7-2
D gene: -
CDR3 DNA: TGTGCCAGCAGCTTGATGAACTCTGGAAACACCATATATTTT
CDR3 protein: CASSLMNSGNTIYF

J gene: TRBJ2-3
clone size: many
CDR3 length: 15
V gene: TRBV24-1
D gene: TRBD2
CDR3 DNA: TGTGCCACCAGTGTTAGGGGAGGGGGCACAGATACGCAGTATTTT
CDR3 protein: CATSVRGGGTDTQYF

J gene: TRBJ2-1
clone size: few
CDR3 length: 15
V gene: TRBV7-2
D gene: -
CDR3 DNA: TGTGCCAGCAGCTCCCAGGCCGCGGCCTACAATGAGCAGTTCTTC
CDR3 protein: CASSSQAAAYNEQFF

J gene: TRBJ1-4
clone size: many
CDR3 length: 13
V gene: TRBV6-1
D gene: TRBD1
CDR3 DNA: TGTGCCAGCAGCAGGGGGCTGGGTGAAAAACTGTTTTTT
CDR3 protein: CASSRGLGEKLFF

J gene: TRBJ2-4
clone size: many
CDR3 length: 17
V gene: TRBV3-1
D gene: -
CDR3 DNA: TGTGCCAGCAGCCAAAATTTCCTCGGATGGACCAAAAACATTCAGTACTTC
CDR3 protein: CASSQNFLGWTKNIQYF

J gene: TRBJ2-4
clone size: -
CDR3 length: 13
V gene: TRBV6-6
D gene: -
CDR3 DNA: TGTGCCAGCAAAATAGGAGCCAAAAACATTCAGTACTTC
CDR3 protein: CASKIGAKNIQYF

J gene: TRBJ2-1
clone size: -
CDR3 length: 16
V gene: TRBV7-9
D gene: TRBD2
CDR3 DNA: TGTGCCAGCAGCTTCACCTCTAGCGGGACCTACAATGAGCAGTTCTTC
CDR3 protein: CASSFTSSGTYNEQFF

J gene: TRBJ2-1
clone size: -
CDR3 length: 18
V gene: TRBV6-1
D gene: -
CDR3 DNA: TGTGCCAGCAGTGAAGCGCTCGGACAGCTGAACTCTTGGAATGAGCAGTTCTTC
CDR3 protein: CASSEALGQLNSWNEQFF

J gene: TRBJ1-2
clone size: many
CDR3 length: 14
V gene: TRBV4-1
D gene: -
CDR3 DNA: TGCGCCAGCAGCCAAGACCAACTTAACTATGGCTACACCTTC
CDR3 protein: CASSQDQLNYGYTF

J gene: TRBJ1-3
clone size: few
CDR3 length: 13
V gene: TRBV20-1
D gene: -
CDR3 DNA: TGCAGTGCTAGAGAACATTCTGGAAACACCATATATTTT
CDR3 protein: CSAREHSGNTIYF

J gene: TRBJ2-7
clone size: once
CDR3 length: 17
V gene: TRBV20-1
D gene: TRBD2
CDR3 DNA: TGCTGTGCTAGAGGCCCCCTGGCTAGCGGGAGACCCTACGAGCAGTACTTC
CDR3 protein: CCARGPLASGRPYEQYF

J gene: TRBJ2-7
clone size: few
CDR3 length: 14
V gene: TRBV27
D gene: -
CDR3 DNA: TGTGCCAGCAGTTCGAACCGGGCGAACGGCGAGCAGTACTTC
CDR3 protein: CASSSNRANGEQYF

J gene: TRBJ2-1
clone size: many
CDR3 length: 15
V gene: TRBV7-2
D gene: TRBD2
CDR3 DNA: TGTGCCAGCAGCAGAACTAGCGGGAAGATCGATGAGCAGTTCTTC
CDR3 protein: CASSRTSGKIDEQFF

J gene: TRBJ1-1
clone size: -
CDR3 length: 13
V gene: TRBV5-5
D gene: TRBD1
CDR3 DNA: TGTGCCAGCAGCACCACAGGGGCCACTGAAGCTTTCTTT
CDR3 protein: CASSTTGATEAFF